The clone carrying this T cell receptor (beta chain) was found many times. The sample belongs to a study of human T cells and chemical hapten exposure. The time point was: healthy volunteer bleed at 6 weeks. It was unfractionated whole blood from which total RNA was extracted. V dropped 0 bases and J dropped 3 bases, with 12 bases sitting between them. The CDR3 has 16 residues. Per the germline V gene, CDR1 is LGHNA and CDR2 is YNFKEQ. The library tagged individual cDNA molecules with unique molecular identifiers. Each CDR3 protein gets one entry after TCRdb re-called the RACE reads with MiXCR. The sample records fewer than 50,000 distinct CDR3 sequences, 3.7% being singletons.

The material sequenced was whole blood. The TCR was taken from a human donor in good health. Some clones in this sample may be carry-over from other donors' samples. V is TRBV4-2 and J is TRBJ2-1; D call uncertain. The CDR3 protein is CASSQERNSLYNEQFF. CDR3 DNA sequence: TGTGCCAGCAGCCAAGAGCGGAACAGCCTCTACAATGAGCAGTTCTTC.